The rows below give T cell receptor beta chains drawn from one sample of a study of cytomegalovirus exposure and HLA in healthy donors. Clones were read by immunoSEQ multiplex PCR, and TCRdb kept only the in-frame ones, dropping some. The sample has 250,000 to 350,000 clones; roughly 80% are singletons. Specimen: PBMCs. These receptors were obtained from a girl aged 2-10 years in good health and CMV-seronegative. Both conserved end residues are part of each CDR3. Each record gives: V gene, J gene, D gene, clone size, CDR3 protein, CDR3 DNA. The D gene is left open where the match is weak. Clone size appears in some rows only: once, few, many, or a class for an expanded clone.

TRBV7-2	TRBJ1-1	NA	NA	CASSYRDSGNTEAFF	TGTGCCAGCAGCTACCGGGACTCCGGTAACACTGAAGCTTTCTTT
TRBV5-5	TRBJ1-6	TRBD1	NA	CASSLDPGQLENSPLHF	TGTGCCAGCAGCCTGGACCCGGGACAGCTAGAAAATTCACCCCTCCACTTT
TRBV9	TRBJ1-2	NA	NA	CASSVGVQARIYGYTF	TGTGCCAGCAGCGTAGGGGTGCAGGCCCGCATCTATGGCTACACCTTC
TRBV11-2	TRBJ1-3	NA	NA	CASSFAGAGNTIYF	TGTGCCAGCAGCTTCGCAGGGGCTGGAAACACCATATATTTT
TRBV5-1	TRBJ2-5	NA	NA	CASSLALVISETQYF	TGCGCCAGCAGCTTGGCACTAGTTATTAGTGAGACCCAGTACTTC
TRBV2	TRBJ2-5	TRBD2	NA	CASSEVGTSLHF	TGTGCCAGCAGTGAAGTAGGGACTAGCCTACACTTC
TRBV9	TRBJ2-2	NA	NA	CASSDTNTGELFF	TGTGCCAGCAGCGACACGAACACCGGGGAGCTGTTTTTT
TRBV5-3	TRBJ2-7	TRBD2	NA	CARSFSGVTYEQYF	TGTGCCAGAAGCTTTAGCGGGGTTACCTACGAGCAGTACTTC
TRBV6-1	TRBJ1-1	NA	NA	CASTVWSEAFF	TGTGCCAGCACGGTTTGGTCGGAAGCTTTCTTT
TRBV2	TRBJ1-5	NA	NA	CASRATGLSNQPQHF	TGTGCCAGCAGAGCGACAGGCCTTAGCAATCAGCCCCAGCATTTT
TRBV28	TRBJ1-1	NA	NA	CALAGANTEAFF	TGTGCCTTGGCTGGGGCGAACACTGAAGCTTTCTTT
TRBV7-8	TRBJ1-5	NA	NA	CASSLEGSGLQPQHF	TGTGCCAGCAGCTTAGAGGGGTCAGGGCTCCAGCCCCAGCATTTT
TRBV5-5	TRBJ2-1	TRBD2	NA	CASSSLLAGGDNEQFF	TGTGCCAGCAGCTCCTTACTAGCGGGGGGGGACAATGAGCAGTTCTTC
TRBV4-2	TRBJ2-5	TRBD1	few	CASSQGTGGQETQYF	TGTGCCAGCAGCCAAGGCACAGGGGGCCAAGAGACCCAGTACTTC
TRBV6-6	TRBJ1-1	TRBD1	NA	CASTLGTENTEAFF	TGTGCCAGCACTTTAGGGACAGAGAACACTGAAGCTTTCTTT
TRBV7-9	TRBJ1-1	NA	NA	CASSSSRGGDTEAFF	TGTGCCAGCAGTTCTTCACGGGGGGGAGACACTGAAGCTTTCTTT
TRBV6-4	TRBJ1-2	TRBD1	once	CASSNLPGQGAYGYTF	TGTGCCAGCAGCAACCTTCCGGGACAGGGGGCCTATGGCTACACCTTC
TRBV6-5	TRBJ1-2	TRBD1	NA	CASSLQGFRGYTF	TGTGCCAGCAGTCTACAGGGGTTTCGCGGCTACACCTTC
TRBV10-3	TRBJ2-5	TRBD2	few	CAISEFKSGRGQTQYF	TGTGCCATCAGTGAGTTCAAAAGCGGGAGAGGACAGACCCAGTACTTC
TRBV4-1	TRBJ2-5	TRBD2	NA	CASSQDRLAGGETQYF	TGCGCCAGCAGCCAAGATCGACTAGCGGGGGGAGAGACCCAGTACTTC
TRBV28	TRBJ2-2	NA	NA	CASSLLTGFTGELFF	TGTGCCAGCAGTTTACTAACAGGTTTCACCGGGGAGCTGTTTTTT
TRBV18	TRBJ1-3	NA	NA	CASSLPSSGNTIYF	TGTGCCAGCTCACTGCCTAGCTCTGGAAACACCATATATTTT
TRBV9	TRBJ1-2	NA	NA	CASSAGVYGYTF	TGTGCCAGCAGCGCCGGGGTCTATGGCTACACCTTC
TRBV13	TRBJ2-7	TRBD1	NA	CASSLGDRGSYEQYF	TGTGCCAGCAGCTTAGGGGACAGGGGATCCTACGAGCAGTACTTC
TRBV6-6	TRBJ2-7	TRBD2	NA	CASSVSGRGVEQYF	TGTGCCAGCAGTGTGAGCGGGAGAGGGGTCGAGCAGTACTTC
TRBV21-1	TRBJ2-7	NA	NA	CASRQGVQYF	TGTGCCAGCAGGCAAGGAGTTCAGTACTTC
TRBV6-1	TRBJ1-2	NA	NA	CASSEYQSADGYTF	TGTGCCAGCAGTGAATACCAGAGCGCCGACGGCTACACCTTC
TRBV7-6	TRBJ2-7	NA	NA	CASSPGREYEQYF	TGTGCCAGCAGCCCCGGCCGGGAGTACGAGCAGTACTTC
TRBV28	TRBJ2-4	NA	NA	CASSLWATTSRLAKNIQYF	TGTGCCAGCAGTTTATGGGCCACGACTAGTAGACTAGCCAAAAACATTCAGTACTTC
TRBV6-8	TRBJ2-2	TRBD2	few	CASSYSKVASGGADTGELFF	TGTGCCAGCAGTTACTCGAAGGTGGCTAGCGGGGGGGCCGACACCGGGGAGCTGTTTTTT
TRBV9	TRBJ2-3	TRBD2	NA	CASSRGGLAADTQYF	TGTGCCAGCAGCCGGGGCGGGCTAGCGGCAGATACGCAGTATTTT
TRBV6-1	TRBJ2-1	TRBD2	NA	CASSQREYNEQFF	TGTGCCAGCAGCCAGCGGGAGTACAATGAGCAGTTCTTC
TRBV2	TRBJ1-1	NA	NA	CASRGGLRYVVEAFF	TGTGCCAGCAGGGGGGGTCTACGGTACGTGGTTGAAGCTTTCTTT
TRBV28	TRBJ2-7	TRBD2	NA	CATRRSGSNYEQYF	TGTGCCACCCGAAGGAGCGGGAGTAACTACGAGCAGTACTTC
TRBV11-2	TRBJ1-4	NA	few	CASSLAAAGFTEKLFF	TGTGCCAGCAGCTTAGCGGCTGCAGGGTTTACTGAAAAACTGTTTTTT
TRBV5-6	TRBJ1-2	NA	once	CASSLARASLGRGGYGYTF	TGTGCCAGCAGCTTGGCCCGGGCGAGTCTAGGGCGGGGCGGCTATGGCTACACCTTC
TRBV15	TRBJ2-3	NA	NA	CATSSPRDSPGTDTQYF	TGTGCCACCAGCAGCCCGCGGGACAGTCCTGGCACAGATACGCAGTATTTT
TRBV6-5	TRBJ2-7	TRBD1	NA	CASSLGQGDSYEQYF	TGTGCCAGCAGCCTAGGACAGGGGGACTCCTACGAGCAGTACTTC
TRBV4-1	TRBJ1-1	NA	NA	CASSQGQAVFF	TGCGCCAGCAGCCAAGGGCAGGCCGTTTTCTTT
TRBV6-1	TRBJ1-5	NA	NA	CASSVGGSYSNQPQHF	TGTGCCAGCAGTGTGGGGGGTTCTTATAGCAATCAGCCCCAGCATTTT
TRBV6-1	TRBJ2-2	NA	NA	CASSEDLWAAGELFF	TGTGCCAGCAGTGAAGACCTATGGGCAGCCGGGGAGCTGTTTTTT
TRBV7-9	TRBJ2-1	TRBD2	NA	CASREPGLGANNEQFF	TGTGCCAGCAGGGAACCGGGACTAGGGGCCAACAATGAGCAGTTCTTC
TRBV28	TRBJ2-7	NA	NA	CASSFPDKTYEQYF	TGTGCCAGCAGTTTTCCGGACAAAACCTACGAGCAGTACTTC
TRBV2	TRBJ1-5	NA	once	CASSEPLTKGWDQPQHF	TGTGCCAGCAGTGAACCCCTGACAAAGGGGTGGGATCAGCCCCAGCATTTT
TRBV7-8	TRBJ2-7	NA	NA	CASSLDSSSYEQYF	TGTGCCAGCAGCTTGGACAGTAGCTCCTACGAGCAGTACTTC
TRBV5-8	TRBJ1-2	NA	NA	CASGLRLSGGGYTF	TGTGCCAGCGGACTCCGGCTGTCCGGGGGAGGCTACACCTTC
TRBV27	TRBJ2-3	NA	once	CASSSDSPSTDTQYF	TGTGCCAGCAGTTCAGACAGCCCTAGCACAGATACGCAGTATTTT
TRBV9	TRBJ1-1	NA	NA	CASSVVEADTEAFF	TGTGCCAGCAGCGTAGTGGAAGCGGACACTGAAGCTTTCTTT